The T cell receptor (beta chain) under discussion was sequenced for a study of CD8 T cells in Susac syndrome. In the study overall: Within the sequenced Susac syndrome patient group, five or six exhibited active disease and roughly 8 were in remission. At blood draw, Susac syndrome patients were therapy-naive, on corticosteroids, or on intravenous immunoglobulin alone.

When the RNA was reverse transcribed, random hexamers were used with an input of roughly 0.45 to 1 ug. By means of immunoSEQ multiplex PCR, TCR beta CDR3 spanning 54 Vbeta and 13 Jbeta underwent amplification. TCRdb re-called the immunoSEQ multiplex PCR reads through MiXCR, storing one row per CDR3 protein. The table includes approximately 190,000 distinct CDR3 sequences, approximately 96% detected once. The J segment lost 9 bases and the V segment lost 9 bases, leaving 8 bases of the junction unmatched. This CDR3 has 13 amino acids. CDR1 and CDR2 (germline): MNHEY, SVGAGI. The authors carried out high-throughput sequencing of TCR beta. They applied it to CD8+ and CD4+ T cells obtained from blood.

Sequenced material: CD4+ T cells from PBMCs. The sequence was obtained from a human donor with Susac syndrome. The V call is TRBV6-5, the J call TRBJ2-1; 10 nucleotides agree with TRBD2. The CDR3 DNA reads TGTGCCAGTCTAGCGGGGGTACAAGGTGAGCAGTTCTTC. The encoded protein is CASLAGVQGEQFF.